These 20 T cell receptor beta chains originate from one sample sequenced in a study of blood T cell repertoires in COVID-19 (dated by TCRdb to the early 2020s). The library was produced with the immunoSEQ multiplex PCR assay. TCRdb provides this immuneACCESS table in a form limited to in-frame rearrangements. Some clones are lacking; in checked studies, under half of them reflect an unresolved V gene, and why the rest are absent is not known. The sample records under 400,000 clones, approximately 86% of which are singletons. The ten largest clones take up approximately 4.6% of the sample. Sequencing used PBMCs or T cells enriched from blood (not recorded which). The receptor set was obtained from a woman aged 40 to 50 with acute COVID-19.

The J gene is TRBJ2-7, the V gene TRBV2; D uncertain. The CDR3 has 14 amino acids. Deletions cut 6 bases from V and 0 bases from J, with 12 bases between. The germline CDR1 and CDR2 sequences are SNHLY and FYNNEI. CDR3 loop: CASRAQQSSYEQYF. CDR3 sequence (DNA): TGTGCCAGCAGGGCTCAACAGAGCTCCTACGAGCAGTACTTC.

The chain carries TRBV10-3 and TRBJ2-7; TRBD2 matches 7 bases. Trimming at V came to 3 bases and at J to 0 bases, leaving 14 bases not matched to a gene. CDR1 and CDR2 (germline): ENHRY, SYGVKD. This CDR3 has 18 residues. CDR3: CAISDHNNYTSVSYEQYF. Written as DNA, the CDR3 is TGTGCCATCAGTGATCATAATAACTATACTAGCGTCTCCTACGAGCAGTACTTC.

J is TRBJ1-1 and V is TRBV5-6, with 7 bases aligning to TRBD1. J was trimmed by 2 bases and V by 5 bases; bases with no gene match: 12. The CDR3 runs to 16 residues. CDR1 and CDR2 from the germline V gene are SGHDT and YYEEEE. The CDR3 reads CASSLTGSTANTEAFF. CDR3 nucleotides: TGTGCCAGCAGTTTGACAGGGTCGACGGCCAACACTGAAGCTTTCTTT. Filled out from reference TRBV5-6 and TRBJ1-1, the complete variable domain reads DAGVTQSPTHLIKTRGQQVTLRCSPKSGHDTVSWYQQALGQGPQFIFQYYEEEERQRGNFPDRFSGHQFPNYSSELNVNALLLGDSALYLCASSLTGSTANTEAFFGQGTRLTVV.

CDR3 residues: CASSPGTGRRTDTQYF. The CDR3 coding sequence is TGCGCCAGCAGCCCAGGGACAGGGCGGCGCACAGATACGCAGTATTTT. This chain uses TRBV5-1 with TRBJ2-3; TRBD1 matches 9 bases. The V segment lost 4 bases and the J segment 1 base; nucleotides outside the gene matches: 7. The germline gives CDR1 SGHRS, CDR2 YFSETQ. The CDR3 is 16 residues long.

The gene calls are TRBV11-2 and TRBJ1-2; D may be TRBD1 (6 bases). Germline CDR1 reads SGHAT; CDR2 reads FQNNGV. Trimming shortened V by 3 bases and J by 4 bases, and 18 bases separated the two germline ends. The CDR3 length is 16 residues. The CDR3 region has the DNA TGTGCCAGCAGCTTCCCGAGGGGGGGGATGCGCTATGGCTACACCTTC. Its translation: CASSFPRGGMRYGYTF.

The rearrangement links TRBV5-5 to TRBJ1-5; D is unclear. The CDR3 extends over 13 amino acids. Per germline, CDR1 SGHKS and CDR2 YYEKEE (reference sequence). V dropped 4 bases and J dropped 6 bases, with 11 bases sitting between them. As DNA, the CDR3 is TGTGCCAGCAGCCCCCGAGGTAGTCAGCCCCAGCATTTT. It codes for CASSPRGSQPQHF.

The chain uses TRBV6-4 and TRBJ2-1; D may be TRBD2 (7 bases). Germline CDR1 MRHNA, CDR2 SNTAGT. The CDR3 covers 19 residues. Trimming removed 7 bases at V and 0 bases at J, with 25 bases between. The CDR3 loop is CASNDGRGPTSSSYNEQFF. CDR3 nucleotide sequence: TGTGCCAGCAACGACGGGCGGGGGCCAACTTCTAGCTCCTACAATGAGCAGTTCTTC.

This chain joins TRBV27 and TRBJ2-3; TRBD1 agrees at 8 bases. The germline CDR1 and CDR2 sequences are MNHEY and SMNVEV (reference sequence). The CDR3 consists of 16 residues. V was pared by 7 bases and J by 6 bases, with 15 bases of the junction left unmatched. The CDR3 DNA is TGTGCCAGCAACCGAGGACAGGGATTCTTAGGGGATACGCAGTATTTT. It encodes CASNRGQGFLGDTQYF.

The chain links TRBV18 to TRBJ1-5, with 7 positions matching TRBD1. The CDR3 has 14 amino acids. Trimming at V came to 4 bases and at J to 4 bases, leaving 4 bases not matched to a gene. Germline V CDR1 and CDR2: KGHSH, LQKENI. This chain's CDR3 is CASSLETGNQPQHF. CDR3 bases: TGTGCCAGCTCACTGGAGACAGGGAATCAGCCCCAGCATTTT. The full variable domain, in which reference TRBV18 and TRBJ1-5 provide the parts outside the CDR3, is NAGVMQNPRHLVRRRGQEARLRCSPMKGHSHVYWYRQLPEEGLKFMVYLQKENIIDESGMPKERFSAEFPKEGPSILRIQQVVRGDSAAYFCASSLETGNQPQHFGDGTRLSIL.

The CDR3 spells CASSIRTTGGYEKLFF. The CDR3 DNA reads as TGTGCCAGTAGTATCCGGACCACGGGGGGATATGAAAAACTGTTTTTT. The rearrangement uses TRBV19 and TRBJ1-4; D perhaps matches TRBD1 (5 bases). The V and J ends lost 3 bases and 6 bases respectively, with 17 bases between them. The CDR3 has 16 residues. Germline-derived CDR1 and CDR2 are LNHDA and SQIVND (reference sequence).

V gene TRBV18 combines with J gene TRBJ2-7, with TRBD1 as a possible D gene (6 bases). In germline, CDR1 is KGHSH, CDR2 LQKENI. The germline V and J ends were trimmed by 5 bases and 3 bases, with 11 bases remaining between them. The CDR3 covers 13 residues. Here the CDR3 reads CASSFRGSYEQYF. CDR3 nucleotides: TGTGCCAGCTCATTTAGGGGGAGCTACGAGCAGTACTTC.

The chain recombines TRBV14 with TRBJ2-7; 9 bases map to TRBD1. The CDR3 loop spans 17 amino acids. J gave up 5 bases and V 3 bases, and 14 bases lay outside the gene matches. Germline V gene sequence: CDR1 SGHDN, CDR2 FVKESK. CDR3 loop: CASSQLSGTGSRNEQYF. The CDR3 DNA reads as TGTGCCAGCAGCCAGTTGTCCGGGACAGGGAGTAGGAACGAGCAGTACTTC. The full variable domain, its missing parts supplied by reference TRBV14 and TRBJ2-7, is EAGVTQFPSHSVIEKGQTVTLRCDPISGHDNLYWYRRVMGKEIKFLLHFVKESKQDESGMPNNRFLAERTGGTYSTLKVQPAELEDSGVYFCASSQLSGTGSRNEQYFGPGTRLTVT.

This clone was found a few times. The chain links TRBV18 to TRBJ1-1; D gene uncertain. CDR1 is KGHSH and CDR2 is LQKENI in the germline V gene. V dropped 2 bases and J dropped 1 base, with 11 bases sitting between them. The CDR3 runs 15 residues. The CDR3 bases are TGTGCCAGCTCACCATTCAGTTCACCGAACACTGAAGCTTTCTTT. Its protein product is CASSPFSSPNTEAFF.

The chain is built from TRBV5-4 and TRBJ2-3, with 8 bases matching TRBD2. V lost 4 bases, J lost 1 base, and 5 bases stayed unmatched. This CDR3 spans 15 amino acids. Looked up from germline, CDR1 is SGHNT and CDR2 is YYREEE (reference sequence). The CDR3 DNA is TGTGCCAGCAGCCACGGGGGGGTGGGCACAGATACGCAGTATTTT. Translated, it gives CASSHGGVGTDTQYF.

This clone has only one observation. V is TRBV5-6 and J is TRBJ1-1; TRBD1 matches 9 bases. This CDR3 comprises 16 residues. Germline V gives CDR1 SGHDT, CDR2 YYEEEE. The J segment lost 3 bases and the V segment lost 1 base, leaving 7 bases of the junction unmatched. The CDR3 reads CASSLTGGGWDTEAFF. The DNA of the CDR3 is TGTGCCAGCAGCTTGACAGGGGGCGGTTGGGACACTGAAGCTTTCTTT.

The CDR3 DNA follows: TGTGCCAGTAGTATGTCAGGGGGAGTTTATGAAAAACTGTTTTTT. This encodes CASSMSGGVYEKLFF. The chain employs TRBV19 and TRBJ1-4, with 7 positions matching TRBD1. This CDR3 region has 15 residues. V lost 3 bases, J lost 6 bases, and 7 bases stayed unmatched. The germline CDR1 and CDR2 sequences are LNHDA and SQIVND (reference sequence).

The chain employs TRBV7-8 and TRBJ1-6, with a possible D match to TRBD1 (6 bases). The V end lost 2 bases, the J end lost 12 bases, and 17 bases lay between the germline ends. The CDR3 length is 15 residues. In germline, CDR1 is SGHVS, CDR2 FQNEAQ. The CDR3 bases are TGTGCCAGCAGCTTAAGGGGGGGTTCAGCTGGACCCCTCCACTTT. Translation gives CASSLRGGSAGPLHF.

The V gene is TRBV18, the J gene TRBJ1-6, with D uncertain. Trimming pared 6 bases from V and 5 bases from J, leaving 14 bases between. The CDR3 runs 15 residues. Germline values: CDR1 KGHSH, CDR2 LQKENI. CDR3 sequence (DNA): TGTGCCAGCTCCGAGCGGGGTCTGGATAATTCACCCCTCCACTTT. This codes for CASSERGLDNSPLHF.

This clone showed up just a few times. The chain combines TRBV27 with TRBJ2-3, with 10 bases that match TRBD1. Germline assignment: CDR1 MNHEY and CDR2 SMNVEV (reference sequence). The CDR3 totals 15 residues. V dropped 3 bases and J dropped 3; count of bases not matched to a gene: 3. The CDR3 sequence: CASSFGTGVTDTQYF. CDR3 DNA sequence: TGTGCCAGCAGTTTCGGGACAGGGGTGACAGATACGCAGTATTTT.

The rearrangement links TRBV7-6 to TRBJ2-1; 11 bases line up with TRBD2. CDR3 length: 20 residues. J gave up 8 bases and V 1 base, and 19 bases lay outside the gene matches. CDR1 and CDR2 (germline): SGHVS, FNYEAQ. CDR3 coding DNA: TGTGCCAGCAGCTTAGAATCCACCTTTAGCGGGGGGGGCCTCATGTATGAGCAGTTCTTC. The encoded protein is CASSLESTFSGGGLMYEQFF.